This record concerns one T cell receptor (beta chain) sequence. The data are from a study of control samples from healthy donors and cancer patients. The CDR3 totals 16 residues. The germline V and J ends were trimmed by 2 bases and 1 base, with 15 bases remaining between them. The protocol was immunoSEQ multiplex PCR, while the TCRdb copy is restricted to in-frame clones and leaves out a portion. The repertoire holds some 210,000 clones, about 90% seen once, with about 2% in the top ten. The receptor comes from a man aged 25-45 years in good health. The chain uses TRBV23-1 and TRBJ2-7; maybe TRBD1 (5 bases). TRBV23-1 is an ORF, with its function uncertain. The specimen was blood. DNA of the CDR3: TGCGCCAGCAGTCAAGCTAAGGGGCGCAAGTCCTACGAGCAGTACTTC. This gives the protein CASSQAKGRKSYEQYF.